The 4 T cell receptor beta chains reported below all come from one sample, sequenced in a study of cytomegalovirus exposure and HLA in healthy donors. This PCR relied on a set of 60 Vbeta primers and 13 Jbeta primers. Using immunoSEQ multiplex PCR, the repertoire was profiled, and TCRdb retains in-frame clones only, with some absent. This sample has roughly 190,000 clones, with roughly nine tenths found just once. The sequenced sample consisted of PBMCs. Receptor source: a boy younger than 10 in good health and CMV-seronegative.

The rearrangement links TRBV5-6 to TRBJ1-5; D is uncertain. The V end was cut by 2 bases, the J end by 6 bases, with 15 bases between. CDR1 SGHDT and CDR2 YYEEEE come from the germline V gene. The CDR3 has 15 amino acids. The CDR3 coding sequence is TGTGCCAGCAGCTTCTCGTCCCTATCCGGTCAGCCCCAGCATTTT. Translation gives CASSFSSLSGQPQHF.

The chain has TRBV4-2 and TRBJ1-3, with 7 bases fitting TRBD1. Germline V gene data show CDR1 as LGHNA and CDR2 as YNFKEQ. J was trimmed by 4 bases and V by 0 bases; bases with no gene match: 6. There are 16 residues in the CDR3. CDR3 bases: TGTGCCAGCAGCCAAGATGGAACAGGGGTAGGAAACACCATATATTTT. This encodes CASSQDGTGVGNTIYF.

The chain joins TRBV10-2 to TRBJ2-3; D gene ambiguous. The germline V gene encodes CDR1 WSHSY and CDR2 SAAADI. CDR3 length equals 13 residues. Between the trimmed V and J ends, which lost 0 bases and 7 bases, there was a span of 8 bases. CDR3 coding DNA: TGCGCCAGCAGTGAGTCGGCTTTTAATACGCAGTATTTT. This sequence encodes CASSESAFNTQYF.

The chain combines TRBV19 with TRBJ1-1; D uncertain. V was shortened by 11 bases and J by 2 bases, with 15 bases between the two germline ends. Per the germline V gene, CDR1 is LNHDA and CDR2 is SQIVND (reference sequence). CDR3 length equals 13 residues. The CDR3 region is CAAKSLINTEAFF. The CDR3 DNA is TGTGCCGCTAAGAGTCTGATCAACACTGAAGCTTTCTTT. The full variable domain, its missing parts supplied by reference TRBV19 and TRBJ1-1, is DGGITQSPKYLFRKEGQNVTLSCEQNLNHDAMYWYRQDPGQGLRLIYYSQIVNDFQKGDIAEGYSVSREKKESFPLTVTSAQKNPTAFYLCAAKSLINTEAFFGQGTRLTVV.